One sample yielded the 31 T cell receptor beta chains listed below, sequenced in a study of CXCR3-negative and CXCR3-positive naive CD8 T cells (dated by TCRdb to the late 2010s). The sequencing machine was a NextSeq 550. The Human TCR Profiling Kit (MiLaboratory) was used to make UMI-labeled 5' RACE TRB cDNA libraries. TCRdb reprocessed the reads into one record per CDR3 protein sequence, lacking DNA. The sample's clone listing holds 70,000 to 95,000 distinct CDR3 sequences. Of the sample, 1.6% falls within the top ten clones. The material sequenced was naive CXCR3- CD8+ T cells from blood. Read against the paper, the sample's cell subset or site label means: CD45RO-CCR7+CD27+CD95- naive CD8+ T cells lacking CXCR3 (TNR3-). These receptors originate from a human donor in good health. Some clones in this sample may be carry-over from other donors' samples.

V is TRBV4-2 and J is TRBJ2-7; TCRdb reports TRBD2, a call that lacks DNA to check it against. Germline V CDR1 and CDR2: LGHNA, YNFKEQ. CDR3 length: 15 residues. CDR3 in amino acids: CASSQGLAETYEQYF.

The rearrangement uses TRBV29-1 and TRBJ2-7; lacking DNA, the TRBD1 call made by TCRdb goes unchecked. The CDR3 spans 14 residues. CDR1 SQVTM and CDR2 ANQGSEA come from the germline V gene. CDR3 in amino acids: CSVSDRASSYEQYF.

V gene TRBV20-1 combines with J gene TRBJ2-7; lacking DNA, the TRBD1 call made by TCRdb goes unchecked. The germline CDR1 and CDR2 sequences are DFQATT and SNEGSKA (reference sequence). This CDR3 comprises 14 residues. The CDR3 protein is CSVSDRSFTYEQYF.

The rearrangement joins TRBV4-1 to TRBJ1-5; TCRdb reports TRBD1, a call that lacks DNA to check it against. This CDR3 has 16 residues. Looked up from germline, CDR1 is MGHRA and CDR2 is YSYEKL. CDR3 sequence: CASSRLPTGSNQPQHF.

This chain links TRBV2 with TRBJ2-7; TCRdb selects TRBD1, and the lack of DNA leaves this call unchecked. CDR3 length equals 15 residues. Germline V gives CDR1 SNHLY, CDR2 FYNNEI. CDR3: CASAPDRATPYEQYF.

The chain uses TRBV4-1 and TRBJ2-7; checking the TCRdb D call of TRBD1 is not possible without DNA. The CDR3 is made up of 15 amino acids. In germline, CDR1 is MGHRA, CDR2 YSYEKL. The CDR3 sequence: CASSPSISGGYEQYF.

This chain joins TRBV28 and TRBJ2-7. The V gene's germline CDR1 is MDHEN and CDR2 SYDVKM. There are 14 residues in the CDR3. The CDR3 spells CASSLKALTYEQYF.

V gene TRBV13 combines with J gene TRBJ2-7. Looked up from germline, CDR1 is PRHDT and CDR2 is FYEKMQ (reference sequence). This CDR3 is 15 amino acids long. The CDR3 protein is CASSLEGFLPYEQYF.

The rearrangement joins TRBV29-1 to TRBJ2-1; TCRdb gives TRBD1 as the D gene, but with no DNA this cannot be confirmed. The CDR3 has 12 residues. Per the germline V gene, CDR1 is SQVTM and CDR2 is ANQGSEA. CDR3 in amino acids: CSVEEGDNEQFF.

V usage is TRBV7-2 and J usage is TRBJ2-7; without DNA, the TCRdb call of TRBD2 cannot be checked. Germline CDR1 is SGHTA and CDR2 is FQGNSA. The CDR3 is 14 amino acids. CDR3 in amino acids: CASSLGLEVYEQYF.

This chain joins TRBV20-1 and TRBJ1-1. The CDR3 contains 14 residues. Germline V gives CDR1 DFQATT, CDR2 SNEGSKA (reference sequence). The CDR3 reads CSASGPSRNTEAFF.

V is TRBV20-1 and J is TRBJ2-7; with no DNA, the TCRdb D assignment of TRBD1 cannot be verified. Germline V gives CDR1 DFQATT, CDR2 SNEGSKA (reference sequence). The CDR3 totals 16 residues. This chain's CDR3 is CSARDLKGFSSYEQYF.

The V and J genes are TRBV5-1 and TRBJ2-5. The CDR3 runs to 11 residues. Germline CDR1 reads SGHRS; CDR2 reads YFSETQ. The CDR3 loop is CASSWEETQYF.

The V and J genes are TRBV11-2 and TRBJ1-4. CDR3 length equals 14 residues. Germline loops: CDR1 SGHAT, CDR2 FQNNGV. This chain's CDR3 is CASSLKRLNEKLFF.

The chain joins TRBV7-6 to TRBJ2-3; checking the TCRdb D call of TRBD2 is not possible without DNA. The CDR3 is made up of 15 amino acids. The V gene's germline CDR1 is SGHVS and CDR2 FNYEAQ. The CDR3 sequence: CASSSLAGGADTQYF.

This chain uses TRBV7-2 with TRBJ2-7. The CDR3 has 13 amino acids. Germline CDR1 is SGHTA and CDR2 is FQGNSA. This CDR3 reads CASSFHLFYEQYF.

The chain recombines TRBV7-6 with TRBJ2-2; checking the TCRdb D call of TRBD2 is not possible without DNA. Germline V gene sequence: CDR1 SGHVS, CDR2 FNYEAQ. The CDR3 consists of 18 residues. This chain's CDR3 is CASSLGASGSSTTGELFF.

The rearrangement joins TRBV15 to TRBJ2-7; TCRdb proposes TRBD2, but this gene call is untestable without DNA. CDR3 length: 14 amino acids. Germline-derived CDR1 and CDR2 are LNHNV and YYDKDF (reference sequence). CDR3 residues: CATSTTSGAYEQYF. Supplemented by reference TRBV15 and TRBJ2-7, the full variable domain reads DAMVIQNPRYQVTQFGKPVTLSCSQTLNHNVMYWYQQKSSQAPKLLFHYYDKDFNNEADTPDNFQSRRPNTSFCFLDIRSPGLGDTAMYLCATSTTSGAYEQYFGPGTRLTVT.

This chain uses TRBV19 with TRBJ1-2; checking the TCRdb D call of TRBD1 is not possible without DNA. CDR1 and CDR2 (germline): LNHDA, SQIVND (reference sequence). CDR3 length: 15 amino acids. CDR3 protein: CASSMATATGDGYTF. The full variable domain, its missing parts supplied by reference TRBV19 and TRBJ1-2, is DGGITQSPKYLFRKEGQNVTLSCEQNLNHDAMYWYRQDPGQGLRLIYYSQIVNDFQKGDIAEGYSVSREKKESFPLTVTSAQKNPTAFYLCASSMATATGDGYTFGSGTRLTVV.

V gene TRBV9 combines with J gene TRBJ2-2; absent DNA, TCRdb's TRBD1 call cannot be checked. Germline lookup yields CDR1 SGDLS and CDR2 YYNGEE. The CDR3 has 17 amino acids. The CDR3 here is CASSVPLQGAVTGELFF.

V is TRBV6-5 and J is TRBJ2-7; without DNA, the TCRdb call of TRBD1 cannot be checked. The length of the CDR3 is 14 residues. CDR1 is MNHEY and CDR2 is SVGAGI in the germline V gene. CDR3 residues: CASSPWKASYEQYF.

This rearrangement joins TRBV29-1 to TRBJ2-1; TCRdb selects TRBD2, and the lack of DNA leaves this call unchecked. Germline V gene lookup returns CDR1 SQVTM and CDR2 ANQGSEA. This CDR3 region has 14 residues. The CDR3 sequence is CSVEDLAEYNEQFF.

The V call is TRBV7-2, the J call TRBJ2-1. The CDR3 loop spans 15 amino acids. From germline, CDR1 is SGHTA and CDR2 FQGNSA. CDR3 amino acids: CASSLEISSYNEQFF.

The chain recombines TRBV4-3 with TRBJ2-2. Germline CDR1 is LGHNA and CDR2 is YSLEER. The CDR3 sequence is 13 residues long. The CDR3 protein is CASSQDWTGELFF.

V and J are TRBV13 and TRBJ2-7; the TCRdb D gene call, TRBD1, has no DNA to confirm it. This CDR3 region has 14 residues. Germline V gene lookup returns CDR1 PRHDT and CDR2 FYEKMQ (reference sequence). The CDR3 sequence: CASSLDRATYEQYF.

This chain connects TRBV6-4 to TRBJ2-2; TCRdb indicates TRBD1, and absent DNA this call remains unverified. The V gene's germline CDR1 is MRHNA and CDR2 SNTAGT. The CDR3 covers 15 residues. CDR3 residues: CASSLSQGDTGELFF.

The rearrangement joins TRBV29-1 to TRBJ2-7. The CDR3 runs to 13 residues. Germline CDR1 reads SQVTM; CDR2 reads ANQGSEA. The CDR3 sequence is CSVEDGNSYEQYF.

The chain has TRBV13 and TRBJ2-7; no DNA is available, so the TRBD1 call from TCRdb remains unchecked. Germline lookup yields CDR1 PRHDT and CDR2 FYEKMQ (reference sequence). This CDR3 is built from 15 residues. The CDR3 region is CASSLGGRNSYEQYF.

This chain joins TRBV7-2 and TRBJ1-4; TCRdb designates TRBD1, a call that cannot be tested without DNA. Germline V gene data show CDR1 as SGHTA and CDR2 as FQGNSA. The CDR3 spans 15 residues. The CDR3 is CAITPAVGEWEKLFF.

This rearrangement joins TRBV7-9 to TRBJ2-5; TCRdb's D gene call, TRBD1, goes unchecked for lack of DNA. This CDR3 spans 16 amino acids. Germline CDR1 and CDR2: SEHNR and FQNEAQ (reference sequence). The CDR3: CASSTNRESAGETQYF.

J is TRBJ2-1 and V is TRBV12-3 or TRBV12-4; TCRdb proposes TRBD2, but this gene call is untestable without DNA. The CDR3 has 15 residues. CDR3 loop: CASSSLADPYNEQFF.